Listed below are T cell receptor beta chains from one sample, sequenced in a study of blood T cell repertoires in COVID-19. Here immunoSEQ multiplex PCR was the method, and the copy in TCRdb shows in-frame clones only, minus some. The table records around 150,000 clones, about 81% of them present only once. What was sequenced was peripheral blood. The receptors here all came from a man aged 60 to 69 with active or convalescent COVID-19. CDR3s include the opening cysteine and the closing phenylalanine or tryptophan. D genes are given only for firm matches.

cdr3_aa j_call cdr3_length d_call v_call
CASSFQVANYGYTF TRBJ1-2 14 - TRBV5-8
CASSPGGTGGNQPQHF TRBJ1-5 16 TRBD1 TRBV7-2
CASSSGGTDYGYTF TRBJ1-2 14 TRBD1 TRBV5-1
CASRAGLEELFF TRBJ2-2 12 - TRBV11-2
CASSQGPPGAGGTNTEAFF TRBJ1-1 19 - TRBV3-1/TRBV3-2
CASSPRSIGEKLFF TRBJ1-4 14 - TRBV11-2
CASSQIGTANTEAFF TRBJ1-1 15 TRBD1 TRBV7-8
CASSKVPGQGRGEKLFF TRBJ1-4 17 TRBD1 TRBV6-1
CASSMRTGRTRELFF TRBJ1-4 15 TRBD1 TRBV19
CASSVGGSSPHEQFF TRBJ2-1 15 - TRBV9
CASSQQGSSYNSPLHF TRBJ1-6 16 - TRBV4-1
CATSDRGGRELFF TRBJ1-4 13 TRBD1 TRBV24-1
CATSDGLADQDTQYF TRBJ2-3 15 TRBD2 TRBV24-1
CASSGLAGAKNIQYF TRBJ2-4 15 TRBD2 TRBV5-4
CASSPPASGSYNEQFF TRBJ2-1 16 TRBD2 TRBV7-9
CASSLRLAYEQYF TRBJ2-7 13 TRBD2 TRBV7-8
CASSLTPGMGNEQFF TRBJ2-1 15 - TRBV11-2
CASSVLTDTQYF TRBJ2-3 12 - TRBV9
CASSPGQGVSYEQYF TRBJ2-7 15 TRBD1 TRBV11-3
CASKGGIDVGTLF TRBJ1-4 13 - TRBV19
CASSETANYGYTF TRBJ1-2 13 - TRBV19
CAISESARGSDTQYF TRBJ2-3 15 - TRBV10-3
CASSEAGTGNNEQFF TRBJ2-1 15 TRBD1 TRBV2
CASSERGQATYEQYF TRBJ2-7 15 TRBD1 TRBV2
CSVVPSGQETQYF TRBJ2-5 13 TRBD2 TRBV29-1
CASSMRAGGGGPQHF TRBJ1-5 15 TRBD1 TRBV19
CASSLWGLTNEKLFF TRBJ1-4 15 - TRBV2
CASSLLGESNQPQHF TRBJ1-5 15 - TRBV5-1
CASSLGSTYEQYF TRBJ2-7 13 - TRBV5-4